Sequencing of this T cell receptor (beta chain) was carried out in a study of shared clonotypes between healthy human individuals. Whole-study context: The donors, a couple of women and a few men, were aged 18 to 49. Each donor's CD8 memory used one plate, CD8 naive two, each CD4 subset three.

As to this clone: The antigen is not known.

The germline V gene encodes CDR1 SEHNR and CDR2 FQNEAQ (reference sequence). This CDR3 spans 12 amino acids. Trimming left V 2 bases short and J 8 bases short, with 7 bases between. For every subset, genomic DNA was evenly distributed across several immunoSEQ plates. Some clones are missing from TCRdb's copy, which holds only in-frame ones; the method was immunoSEQ multiplex PCR. The data show 630,000 or so clones, about 98% seen once. The study's findings and limits: The expectation was that sequencing depth would affect clonotype sharing among donors.

CD45RO-negative, CCR7-positively selected cells formed the naive CD8 fraction, excluding terminally differentiated effector memory CD45RA+ cells. Sample: naive CD8+ T cells sorted from blood. The sequence derives from a young man in good health. The J gene is TRBJ2-1, the V gene TRBV7-9, with D unclear. Here the CDR3 DNA reads TGTGCCAGCAGCTTATTTCCGGATGAGCAGTTCTTC. This encodes CASSLFPDEQFF.